This is a list of T cell receptor beta chains from one sample in a study of CD8 T cells in Susac syndrome. A single record per CDR3 protein comes from TCRdb applying MiXCR to the immunoSEQ multiplex PCR reads. The table shows about 150,000 distinct CDR3 sequences, with around 93% occurring only once. Material for sequencing was CD8+ T cells from PBMCs. The receptor set was obtained from a human donor with Susac syndrome. CDR3s include the opening cysteine and the closing phenylalanine or tryptophan. D genes are given only for firm matches. Only some rows state a clone size, as once, few, many or a class for expanded clones.

D gene: -; J gene: TRBJ2-2; clone size: -; V gene: TRBV6-5; CDR3 DNA: TGTGCCAGCAGTTACTCGTGGGGGGCCGGGGAGCTGTTTTTT; CDR3 protein: CASSYSWGAGELFF
D gene: -; J gene: TRBJ2-7; clone size: -; V gene: TRBV27; CDR3 DNA: TGTGCCAGCAGTTTATCGGGCAACTACGAGCAGTACTTC; CDR3 protein: CASSLSGNYEQYF
D gene: -; J gene: TRBJ2-1; clone size: once; V gene: TRBV20-1; CDR3 DNA: TGCAGTGCTAGAACGGCAGGGCGGTACAATGAGCAGTTCTTC; CDR3 protein: CSARTAGRYNEQFF
D gene: -; J gene: TRBJ2-1; clone size: -; V gene: TRBV3-1; CDR3 DNA: TGTGCCAGCAGCCAAGGTCAGTTGGAGCAGTTCTTC; CDR3 protein: CASSQGQLEQFF
D gene: -; J gene: TRBJ1-1; clone size: -; V gene: TRBV30; CDR3 DNA: TGTGCCTTCTCCCCCTTGAACACTGAAGCTTTCTTT; CDR3 protein: CAFSPLNTEAFF
D gene: -; J gene: TRBJ2-2; clone size: -; V gene: TRBV28; CDR3 DNA: TGTGCCAGCATTCCGCAGGGTCTGGGTAACACCGGGGAGCTGTTTTTT; CDR3 protein: CASIPQGLGNTGELFF
D gene: TRBD2; J gene: TRBJ2-7; clone size: -; V gene: TRBV28; CDR3 DNA: TGTGCCAGCAGTTTCACCGGGACTAGCGGGAGGTTTACCTACGAGCAGTACTTC; CDR3 protein: CASSFTGTSGRFTYEQYF
D gene: -; J gene: TRBJ2-1; clone size: -; V gene: TRBV6-5; CDR3 DNA: TGTGCCAGCAGTTACCCGAAGGGGGGTGAGCAGTTCTTC; CDR3 protein: CASSYPKGGEQFF
D gene: -; J gene: TRBJ2-7; clone size: -; V gene: TRBV28; CDR3 DNA: TGTGCCAGCAGTTTGGTCGGCTACTCCTACGAGCAGTACTTC; CDR3 protein: CASSLVGYSYEQYF
D gene: TRBD1; J gene: TRBJ2-1; clone size: -; V gene: TRBV3-1; CDR3 DNA: TGTGCCAGCAGCCAAGAGGGACAGTCCTATGACAATGAGCAGTTCTTC; CDR3 protein: CASSQEGQSYDNEQFF
D gene: -; J gene: TRBJ2-3; clone size: -; V gene: TRBV7-9; CDR3 DNA: TGTGCCGTCGGACTGCCTGGAGATACGCAGTATTTT; CDR3 protein: CAVGLPGDTQYF
D gene: -; J gene: TRBJ1-2; clone size: once; V gene: TRBV4-1; CDR3 DNA: TGCGCCAGCAGCCATACAGAGAACTATGGCTACACCTTC; CDR3 protein: CASSHTENYGYTF
D gene: TRBD1; J gene: TRBJ1-2; clone size: -; V gene: TRBV4-2; CDR3 DNA: TGTGCCAGCAGCCAAGACGACAGGGCGGACTATGGCTACACCTTC; CDR3 protein: CASSQDDRADYGYTF
D gene: TRBD1; J gene: TRBJ1-1; clone size: once; V gene: TRBV9; CDR3 DNA: TGTGCCAGCAGCGTCACACAGGGGGTTAGGGATGATGAAGCTTTCTTT; CDR3 protein: CASSVTQGVRDDEAFF
D gene: -; J gene: TRBJ1-5; clone size: once; V gene: TRBV7-9; CDR3 DNA: TGTGCCAGCAGCTTAGAGCGCAAAGATCAGCCCCAGCATTTT; CDR3 protein: CASSLERKDQPQHF
D gene: TRBD1; J gene: TRBJ1-2; clone size: once; V gene: TRBV30; CDR3 DNA: TGTGCCTGGAGTTCCCTCAGGGGGAGGCATGGCTACACCTTC; CDR3 protein: CAWSSLRGRHGYTF
D gene: -; J gene: TRBJ1-2; clone size: -; V gene: TRBV3-1; CDR3 DNA: TGTGCCAGCAGCCAAGTGGTTGAGGACAAACGCTACACCTTC; CDR3 protein: CASSQVVEDKRYTF
D gene: TRBD2; J gene: TRBJ2-1; clone size: -; V gene: TRBV20-1; CDR3 DNA: TGCAGTGCCCCAGGACTAGCGGGGTCCTACAATGAGCAGTTCTTC; CDR3 protein: CSAPGLAGSYNEQFF
D gene: TRBD2; J gene: TRBJ2-3; clone size: -; V gene: TRBV6-5; CDR3 DNA: TGTGCCAGCAGTTACAAAGTGACTAGCGGGATTAGCACAGATACGCAGTATTTT; CDR3 protein: CASSYKVTSGISTDTQYF
D gene: TRBD1; J gene: TRBJ2-1; clone size: -; V gene: TRBV4-2; CDR3 DNA: TGTGCCAGCAGCCAAGATAGGGACACAGGGGTAGAGGAGCAGTTCTTC; CDR3 protein: CASSQDRDTGVEEQFF
D gene: -; J gene: TRBJ1-1; clone size: -; V gene: TRBV7-9; CDR3 DNA: TGTGCCAGCAGCTTAGGGGTAAAGGACGCTTTCTTT; CDR3 protein: CASSLGVKDAFF
D gene: -; J gene: TRBJ2-1; clone size: few; V gene: TRBV18; CDR3 DNA: TGTGCCAGCTCATTATCGGGAGCTTACAATGAGCAGTTCTTC; CDR3 protein: CASSLSGAYNEQFF
D gene: TRBD1; J gene: TRBJ1-5; clone size: -; V gene: TRBV12-3/TRBV12-4; CDR3 DNA: TGTGCCAGCAGGCTACAGGGGAGAGATCAGCCCCAGCATTTT; CDR3 protein: CASRLQGRDQPQHF
D gene: -; J gene: TRBJ2-1; clone size: -; V gene: TRBV5-1; CDR3 DNA: TGCGCCAGCAGCTTACTACCCGCGGGAGAGCAGTTCTTC; CDR3 protein: CASSLLPAGEQFF
D gene: TRBD2; J gene: TRBJ2-1; clone size: -; V gene: TRBV13; CDR3 DNA: TGTGCCAGCAGCCACAAAGCGGGGCACAATGAGCAGTTCTTC; CDR3 protein: CASSHKAGHNEQFF
D gene: TRBD2; J gene: TRBJ2-5; clone size: -; V gene: TRBV20-1; CDR3 DNA: TGCAGTGCTCCCGGGACTAGCGGGAGGGCCAAGGAGACCCAGTACTTC; CDR3 protein: CSAPGTSGRAKETQYF
D gene: TRBD2; J gene: TRBJ2-7; clone size: -; V gene: TRBV10-3; CDR3 DNA: TGTGCCACCAAGGATGGCGGGAGTCCCTACGAGCAGTACTTC; CDR3 protein: CATKDGGSPYEQYF
D gene: TRBD2; J gene: TRBJ2-7; clone size: -; V gene: TRBV9; CDR3 DNA: TGTGCCAGCAGCGACGGCGGGAGCGTCTCCTACGAGCAGTACTTC; CDR3 protein: CASSDGGSVSYEQYF
D gene: -; J gene: TRBJ1-5; clone size: -; V gene: TRBV4-1; CDR3 DNA: TGCGCCAGCAGCCAAGTTCCCCTGGGAATGAATAGCAATCAGCCCCAGCATTTT; CDR3 protein: CASSQVPLGMNSNQPQHF
D gene: -; J gene: TRBJ2-5; clone size: -; V gene: TRBV14; CDR3 DNA: TGTGCCAGCAGCCAAGATCCACCCCATCGGGCCTTCGGAGAGACCCAGTACTTC; CDR3 protein: CASSQDPPHRAFGETQYF
D gene: -; J gene: TRBJ2-5; clone size: -; V gene: TRBV7-2; CDR3 DNA: TGTGCCAGCAGCTCCCAAGACAGTCAAGAGACCCAGTACTTC; CDR3 protein: CASSSQDSQETQYF
D gene: TRBD1; J gene: TRBJ2-1; clone size: once; V gene: TRBV27; CDR3 DNA: TGTGCCAGCAGTTTGGGCCCCCCCACAGGGGAAGTCTACAATGAGCAGTTCTTC; CDR3 protein: CASSLGPPTGEVYNEQFF
D gene: -; J gene: TRBJ1-5; clone size: -; V gene: TRBV25-1; CDR3 DNA: TGTGCCAGCAGTTGGGCAGGGGATTATCAGCCCCAGCATTTT; CDR3 protein: CASSWAGDYQPQHF
D gene: -; J gene: TRBJ1-2; clone size: -; V gene: TRBV3-1; CDR3 DNA: TGTGCCAGCAGCGAACTGGGGGATAACTATGGCTACACCTTC; CDR3 protein: CASSELGDNYGYTF
D gene: TRBD2; J gene: TRBJ2-1; clone size: -; V gene: TRBV12-3/TRBV12-4; CDR3 DNA: TGTGCCAGCAGGGAACTAGCGGCATACAATGAGCAGTTCTTC; CDR3 protein: CASRELAAYNEQFF
D gene: TRBD2; J gene: TRBJ2-3; clone size: -; V gene: TRBV7-2; CDR3 DNA: TGTGCCAGCAGCTTAATTCACGGACTAGCAACAGATACGCAGTATTTT; CDR3 protein: CASSLIHGLATDTQYF
D gene: TRBD1; J gene: TRBJ1-1; clone size: -; V gene: TRBV10-3; CDR3 DNA: TGTGCCATCAGTGTCAGGGGGGGAGAAAGCACTGAAGCTTTCTTT; CDR3 protein: CAISVRGGESTEAFF
D gene: -; J gene: TRBJ2-3; clone size: -; V gene: TRBV20-1; CDR3 DNA: TGCAGTGGCCGAGACCCAGCGGCCACAGATACGCAGTATTTT; CDR3 protein: CSGRDPAATDTQYF
D gene: TRBD2; J gene: TRBJ2-2; clone size: -; V gene: TRBV2; CDR3 DNA: TGTGCCAGCAGCGGACTAGCGGGAGGGCCTTGGGAGCTGTTTTTT; CDR3 protein: CASSGLAGGPWELFF
D gene: -; J gene: TRBJ1-5; clone size: -; V gene: TRBV12-3/TRBV12-4; CDR3 DNA: TGTGCCAGCAGTCCCGACCCCGGGGATGGGGGCAATCAGCCCCAGCATTTT; CDR3 protein: CASSPDPGDGGNQPQHF
D gene: TRBD2; J gene: TRBJ2-1; clone size: -; V gene: TRBV2; CDR3 DNA: TGTGCCAGCAGGGGGACTAGCGGAGGCTCCTACAATGAGCAGTTCTTC; CDR3 protein: CASRGTSGGSYNEQFF
D gene: -; J gene: TRBJ2-7; clone size: -; V gene: TRBV20-1; CDR3 DNA: TGCAGTGCTAGAGATCAAGAGGGCCCCTACGAGCAGTACTTC; CDR3 protein: CSARDQEGPYEQYF
D gene: -; J gene: TRBJ1-1; clone size: once; V gene: TRBV3-1; CDR3 DNA: TGTGCCAGCAGTGGGATTCCCGACACTGAAGCTTTCTTT; CDR3 protein: CASSGIPDTEAFF
D gene: -; J gene: TRBJ1-5; clone size: -; V gene: TRBV6-1; CDR3 DNA: TGTGCCAGCAGTGAGTGGCAGGGCAATCAGCCCCAGCATTTT; CDR3 protein: CASSEWQGNQPQHF
D gene: -; J gene: TRBJ2-7; clone size: -; V gene: TRBV27; CDR3 DNA: TGTGCCAGCAGTTCCATCCCAAACTACGAGCAGTACTTC; CDR3 protein: CASSSIPNYEQYF
D gene: -; J gene: TRBJ1-1; clone size: -; V gene: TRBV9; CDR3 DNA: TGTGCCAGCAGCGTAGTGCTGAACACTGAAGCTTTCTTT; CDR3 protein: CASSVVLNTEAFF
D gene: -; J gene: TRBJ1-1; clone size: once; V gene: TRBV11-2; CDR3 DNA: TGTGCCAGCCTGGGGGGGGGCACTGAAGCTTTCTTT; CDR3 protein: CASLGGGTEAFF
D gene: -; J gene: TRBJ2-7; clone size: -; V gene: TRBV7-9; CDR3 DNA: TGTGCCACCTCCCGGGCGGGGGCGGGAGTGGGAGAGCAGTACTTC; CDR3 protein: CATSRAGAGVGEQYF
D gene: -; J gene: TRBJ2-7; clone size: -; V gene: TRBV2; CDR3 DNA: TGTGCCAGCAGTGAAGGAGGGGGGCAGGGGTACGAGCAGTACTTC; CDR3 protein: CASSEGGGQGYEQYF
D gene: TRBD2; J gene: TRBJ2-1; clone size: -; V gene: TRBV29-1; CDR3 DNA: TGCAGCGTCAGCGGACTAGCGGGAAATGAGCAGTTCTTC; CDR3 protein: CSVSGLAGNEQFF
D gene: -; J gene: TRBJ2-7; clone size: -; V gene: TRBV4-1; CDR3 DNA: TGCGCCAGCAGCCAAGATCTCGAGCAGTACTTC; CDR3 protein: CASSQDLEQYF
D gene: TRBD2; J gene: TRBJ2-5; clone size: -; V gene: TRBV5-1; CDR3 DNA: TGCGCCAGCAGCCCGGGACTAGAGGGGACCCAGTACTTC; CDR3 protein: CASSPGLEGTQYF
D gene: TRBD2; J gene: TRBJ2-7; clone size: -; V gene: TRBV5-1; CDR3 DNA: TGCGCCAGCAGCTACACCCCGGGAGGGGCGGGGAGCTCCTACGAGCAGTACTTC; CDR3 protein: CASSYTPGGAGSSYEQYF
D gene: -; J gene: TRBJ1-5; clone size: -; V gene: TRBV6-5; CDR3 DNA: TGTGCCAGCAGGAGGGACATAAGCAATCAGCCCCAGCATTTT; CDR3 protein: CASRRDISNQPQHF